Shown below are 21 T cell receptor beta chains from a single sample sequenced in a study of blood T cell repertoires in COVID-19. Clones were sequenced by immunoSEQ multiplex PCR, and TCRdb holds only the in-frame ones, with some missing. Seen here are about 480,000 clones, around nine tenths observed once, and the top ten hold 1.8%. The sequenced sample was PBMCs or T cells enriched from blood (not recorded which). These receptors were collected from a middle-aged woman who had recovered from COVID-19.

This clone was detected only a few times. CDR3 amino acids: CASSEIEAFF. The DNA of the CDR3 is TGTGCCAGCAGTGAAATAGAAGCTTTCTTT. The V gene is TRBV6-1, the J gene TRBJ1-1; D ambiguous. The germline V gene has CDR1 MNHNS and CDR2 SASEGT. V was cut by 2 bases and J by 8 bases, with 3 bases left in between. This CDR3 region has 10 residues.

The genes are TRBV20-1 and TRBJ2-1; 7 positions match TRBD2. Germline V CDR1 and CDR2: DFQATT, SNEGSKA (reference sequence). The CDR3 has 11 residues. J lost 5 bases, V lost 7 bases, and 2 bases had no gene match. CDR3 protein: CSGTRNNEQFF. CDR3 DNA sequence: TGCAGTGGGACTAGAAACAATGAGCAGTTCTTC.

The chain uses TRBV10-1 and TRBJ1-6; 12 nucleotides align to TRBD1. The CDR3 has 14 amino acids. V lost 4 bases, J lost 10 bases, and 2 bases stayed unmatched. Germline V lookup: CDR1 WNHNN, CDR2 SYGVQD (reference sequence). In nucleotides, the CDR3 is TGCGCCAGCAGTGGGGACAGGGGGCGATCACCCCTCCACTTT. This encodes CASSGDRGRSPLHF.

V and J are TRBV15 and TRBJ2-7, with 7 bases fitting TRBD1. Looked up from germline, CDR1 is LNHNV and CDR2 is YYDKDF (reference sequence). Trimming took 5 bases from V and 4 from J; bases not matched to a gene: 14. This CDR3 has 16 residues. The CDR3 DNA follows: TGTGCCACCAGCGGAACGACGGGACAGCTGCCTTACGAGCAGTACTTC. It yields the protein CATSGTTGQLPYEQYF. The entire variable domain, with the rest obtained from reference TRBV15 and TRBJ2-7, is as follows: DAMVIQNPRYQVTQFGKPVTLSCSQTLNHNVMYWYQQKSSQAPKLLFHYYDKDFNNEADTPDNFQSRRPNTSFCFLDIRSPGLGDTAMYLCATSGTTGQLPYEQYFGPGTRLTVT.

This clone was found a few times. The V gene is TRBV27, the J gene TRBJ1-1, with 7 bases aligning to TRBD1. V was clipped by 0 bases and J by 9 bases; unmatched bases: 4. The CDR3 length is 13 residues. The germline gives CDR1 MNHEY, CDR2 SMNVEV (reference sequence). The CDR3 nucleotides read TGTGCCAGCAGTTTATCGACAGGGCTGAAAGCTTTCTTT. Translation: CASSLSTGLKAFF.

The rearrangement uses TRBV2 and TRBJ1-5; D is undetermined. Germline V gene sequence: CDR1 SNHLY, CDR2 FYNNEI. V lost 11 bases and J 3 bases, leaving 14 bases between the germline ends. This CDR3 contains 13 residues. In nucleotides, the CDR3 is TGTGCCGTTCGACCGGGGTCCAATCAGCCCCAGCATTTT. Protein product: CAVRPGSNQPQHF.

The chain has TRBV7-6 and TRBJ2-7; TRBD2 matches 8 bases. Germline V gene sequence: CDR1 SGHVS, CDR2 FNYEAQ. This CDR3 contains 15 residues. V trimming: 4 bases; J trimming: 3 bases; junction bases outside the gene matches: 8. The chain's CDR3 is CASSSGERELYEQYF. CDR3 nucleotides: TGTGCCAGCAGCTCCGGAGAGCGGGAGCTCTACGAGCAGTACTTC.

The rearrangement joins TRBV10-1 to TRBJ2-1; 10 nucleotides agree with TRBD1. The CDR3 covers 18 residues. With V trimmed by 6 bases and J by 0 bases, 11 bases remained unmatched. The germline CDR1 and CDR2 sequences are WNHNN and SYGVQD (reference sequence). Here the CDR3 reads CASRSGQGVASSYNEQFF. CDR3 nucleotide sequence: TGCGCCAGCAGGTCCGGACAGGGGGTGGCAAGCTCCTACAATGAGCAGTTCTTC.

This chain connects TRBV27 to TRBJ2-5; D is unclear. This CDR3 is 11 amino acids long. V lost 4 bases, J lost 7 bases, and 7 bases lay in between. Per germline, CDR1 MNHEY and CDR2 SMNVEV (reference sequence). The DNA for the CDR3 is TGTGCCAGCAGTTCCTCCTTGACCCAGTACTTC. Encoded protein: CASSSSLTQYF.

This CDR3 is CASSSPTDRGLISGANVLTF. DNA of the CDR3: TGCGCCAGCAGCTCGCCGACAGACAGGGGGTTAATCTCTGGGGCCAACGTCCTGACTTTC. The J gene is TRBJ2-6, the V gene TRBV5-1; 9 nucleotides line up with TRBD1. Losses at the gene ends were 3 bases for V and 0 bases for J; bases not matched to a gene: 13. The CDR3 has 20 amino acids. The germline V gene encodes CDR1 SGHRS and CDR2 YFSETQ.

The CDR3, as DNA: TGTGCCAGTAGTGCCAACAGGGGATACTATGGCTACACCTTC. This codes for CASSANRGYYGYTF. The gene calls are TRBV19 and TRBJ1-2, with 7 positions matching TRBD1. Trimming took 5 bases from V and 3 from J; bases not matched to a gene: 6. CDR1 and CDR2 from the germline V gene are LNHDA and SQIVND (reference sequence). This CDR3 has 14 residues.

The chain's CDR3 is CASSRGTYTDTQYF. CDR3 coding DNA: TGTGCCAGCAGCCGGGGTACGTACACAGATACGCAGTATTTT. V is TRBV5-6 and J is TRBJ2-3; D perhaps matches TRBD2 (5 bases). CDR3 length equals 14 residues. Germline V gene lookup returns CDR1 SGHDT and CDR2 YYEEEE. The V and J ends lost 4 bases and 2 bases respectively, with 11 bases between them.

There are a few counts of this clone. This chain connects TRBV9 to TRBJ2-1; 8 bases are a match to TRBD2. Germline V gives CDR1 SGDLS, CDR2 YYNGEE. Trimming took 4 bases from V and 6 from J; bases not matched to a gene: 6. The CDR3 runs 14 residues. Written as DNA, the CDR3 is TGTGCCAGCAGCCCGGGAGGGCTGGGCAATGAGCAGTTCTTC. It translates to CASSPGGLGNEQFF.

V gene TRBV27 combines with J gene TRBJ2-3; D unclear. CDR3 length: 13 residues. V lost 5 bases to trimming and J lost 2 bases, with 8 bases between them. Germline lookup yields CDR1 MNHEY and CDR2 SMNVEV (reference sequence). The CDR3 DNA reads as TGTGCCAGCAGTCTCCAGATCACAGATACGCAGTATTTT. This translates into CASSLQITDTQYF.

J is TRBJ2-4 and V is TRBV5-1; the match to TRBD1 covers 7 bases. The trim removed 0 bases at V and 9 bases at J, leaving 0 bases unmatched. The CDR3 spans 12 residues. Germline V gene lookup returns CDR1 SGHRS and CDR2 YFSETQ. CDR3 DNA sequence: TGCGCCAGCAGCTTGGACAGGGGCATTCAGTACTTC. Translation: CASSLDRGIQYF.

This clone was detected a few times. V usage is TRBV4-2 and J usage is TRBJ2-7, with 10 nucleotides matching TRBD1. This CDR3 contains 16 residues. Germline loops: CDR1 LGHNA, CDR2 YNFKEQ. The V and J ends lost 0 bases and 4 bases, in that order; junction bases with no gene match: 6. The DNA for the CDR3 is TGTGCCAGCAGCCAAGACGAAGGGGACAGGGGTTACGAGCAGTACTTC. Protein product: CASSQDEGDRGYEQYF.

V is TRBV4-3 and J is TRBJ2-4; 7 bases map to TRBD2. Germline assignment: CDR1 LGHNA and CDR2 YSLEER. V lost 1 base to trimming and J lost 4 bases; unmatched junction nucleotides: 7. There are 16 residues in the CDR3. The chain's CDR3 is CASSQVPSGSKNIQYF. The CDR3, as DNA: TGCGCCAGCAGCCAAGTCCCTAGCGGATCGAAAAACATTCAGTACTTC.

The chain joins TRBV9 to TRBJ2-7; 10 nucleotides agree with TRBD2. The ends lost 4 bases at V and 2 bases at J; junction bases unmatched: 3. Germline V lookup: CDR1 SGDLS, CDR2 YYNGEE. This CDR3 spans 14 amino acids. The chain's CDR3 is CASSRLAGPYEQYF. Written as DNA, the CDR3 is TGTGCCAGCAGCCGACTAGCGGGCCCCTACGAGCAGTACTTC.

The chain uses TRBV5-8 and TRBJ2-3; no firm D call. V dropped 6 bases and J dropped 2 bases, with 13 bases sitting between them. The CDR3 consists of 14 residues. Germline V gives CDR1 SGHTS, CDR2 YDEGEE. The CDR3 sequence is CASTPPGSTDTQYF. CDR3 sequence (DNA): TGTGCCAGCACCCCCCCCGGGTCCACAGATACGCAGTATTTT. Together with reference TRBV5-8 and TRBJ2-3, the CDR3 gives the full variable domain: EAGVTQSPTHLIKTRGQQATLRCSPISGHTSVYWYQQALGLGLQFLLWYDEGEERNRGNFPPRFSGRQFPNYSSELNVNALELEDSALYLCASTPPGSTDTQYFGPGTRLTVL.

The sample holds one count of this clone. This chain joins TRBV5-4 and TRBJ2-7; 11 bases fit TRBD2. Germline CDR1 is SGHNT and CDR2 is YYREEE (reference sequence). The CDR3 covers 15 residues. V gave up 4 bases and J gave up 6 bases; unmatched junction bases: 9. The CDR3 loop is CASSGISGRGFEQYF. The CDR3 DNA reads TGTGCCAGCAGCGGGATTAGCGGGAGGGGGTTCGAGCAGTACTTC.

The gene calls are TRBV12-3 or TRBV12-4 and TRBJ1-2; no firm D call. The CDR3 has 12 amino acids. V was clipped by 5 bases and J by 7 bases, with 11 bases between them. The CDR3 DNA is TGTGCCAGCAGTCTTGAGGTGACTGGCTACACCTTC. Encoded protein: CASSLEVTGYTF.